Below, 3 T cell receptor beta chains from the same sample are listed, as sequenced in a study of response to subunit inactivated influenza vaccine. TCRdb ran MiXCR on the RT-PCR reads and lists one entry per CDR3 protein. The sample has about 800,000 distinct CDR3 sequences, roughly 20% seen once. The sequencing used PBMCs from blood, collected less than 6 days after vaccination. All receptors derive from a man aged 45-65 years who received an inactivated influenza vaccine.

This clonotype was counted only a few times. In DNA, the CDR3 is TGCAGTGCTAGCGGCCTAGCGGGGGGTGAGCATACGCAGTATTTT. Translated, it gives CSASGLAGGEHTQYF. V and J are TRBV20-1 and TRBJ2-3, with 11 positions matching TRBD2. CDR1 DFQATT and CDR2 SNEGSKA come from the germline V gene (reference sequence). After removal of 3 bases from V and 7 bases from J, the junction contained 9 bases not matched to a gene. This CDR3 spans 15 amino acids.

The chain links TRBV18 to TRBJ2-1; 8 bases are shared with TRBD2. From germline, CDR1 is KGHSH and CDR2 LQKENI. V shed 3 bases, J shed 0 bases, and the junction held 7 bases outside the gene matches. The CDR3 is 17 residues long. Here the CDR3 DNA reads TGTGCCAGCTCACCTCCCACTAGCGGAAACTCCTACAATGAGCAGTTCTTC. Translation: CASSPPTSGNSYNEQFF. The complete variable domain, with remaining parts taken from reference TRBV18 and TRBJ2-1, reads NAGVMQNPRHLVRRRGQEARLRCSPMKGHSHVYWYRQLPEEGLKFMVYLQKENIIDESGMPKERFSAEFPKEGPSILRIQQVVRGDSAAYFCASSPPTSGNSYNEQFFGPGTRLTVL.

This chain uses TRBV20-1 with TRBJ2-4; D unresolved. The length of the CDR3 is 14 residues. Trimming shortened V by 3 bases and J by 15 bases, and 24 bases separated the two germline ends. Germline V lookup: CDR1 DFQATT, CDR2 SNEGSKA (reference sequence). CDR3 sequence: CSASGGSRSGSLYF. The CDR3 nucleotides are TGCAGTGCTAGTGGCGGCAGTCGAAGTGGTTCGTTGTACTTC.